This T cell receptor beta chain was documented in a study of spatial heterogeneity in lung cancer (dated by TCRdb to the late 2010s). Broadly, across the study: Beta-chain transcripts were consistently detected in greater numbers than alpha-chain transcripts, which likely reflects a higher abundance of beta-chain transcripts. In non-small cell lung cancer, the study made a quantitative comparison of TCR alpha and beta repertoires among multiple tumor regions, matched nontumor lung and blood. In the raw uncorrected reads, each unique combination of TCR and UMI appeared more than ten times on average. Both alpha and beta chains were TCR-sequenced in samples taken at surgery, namely 220 tumor regions, 63 to 70 matched nontumor lung samples and 50 to 60 PBMC samples. Nonsynonymous mutation counts, determined by whole-exome sequencing of tumor tissue, were related to TCR repertoire features.

This clonotype has at least ten counts. The antigen it binds to is not known. Base-call qualities are not available, and no considerably larger clone is one nucleotide away. General conclusions and limits of the study: Ubiquitous expanded tumor TCRs showed up in blood more often at tumor resection than at routine follow-up. Additional single-cell paired TCR alpha and beta sequencing was considered necessary to confirm, at a functional level, the hypothesis that regional TCRs recognize regional mutations.

This sample's time point label indicates: sample taken at primary tumor resection. The donors were 65 to 90 patients from the lung TRACERx cohort who had early-stage, untreated non-small cell lung cancer. For TCR sequencing, whole RNA was extracted from tumor and nontumor lung tissue, or from cryopreserved PBMC samples, and no cell sorting was done. A patient was chosen for TCR sequencing only when enough RNA was available from at least two tumor regions. Library preparation was by 5' RACE. These reads were obtained on a NextSeq 500. The TCR library protocol attached a unique molecular identifier to each TCR cDNA molecule to allow correction of PCR and sequencing errors. The authors' pipeline ran thus. Decombinator tools were used for TCR identification, UMI-based error correction and CDR3 extraction. TCRs above a frequency of 2 per 1,000, corresponding to the top 1% of the tumor frequency distribution, were defined as expanded. Each repertoire was subsampled 100 times to 5,000 TCRs, after which Renyi diversity was computed with the R vegan package. To build CDR3 similarity networks, amino acid triplet string-kernel similarity was used, and CDR3s were connected when their pairwise similarity was above 0.82. TCRdb ran its own pipeline on the public reads, namely fastp trimming at Q25 and MiXCR clone calling, and kept in-frame beta chains. Each entry is one CDR3 protein sequence, shown with its most common DNA and genes. TCRdb's processing, not the study's, gives the V and J calls here. This sample has about 48,000 distinct CDR3 sequences in its table, and approximately 5% of those were observed once. The ten top clones hold 11% of the sample.

The germline V gene supplies CDR1 MNHEY and CDR2 SVGEGT. The CDR3 goes from the cysteine to the phenylalanine over 18 residues. Here the CDR3 DNA is all that survives: 54 bases in frame from base 1. The junction shows trimming of 6 bases on V and 6 bases on J, and the gene matches do not reach 12 bases of it. The chain joins TRBV6-2 or TRBV6-3 to TRBJ2-1; 15 bases in the middle match TRBD2. Material: PBMCs, obtained at surgery. The sequence came from a male donor with early-stage non-small cell lung cancer. The bases read TGTGCCAGCAGCTCAGGTCGGACTAGCGGGAGGGGGGGCAATGAGCAGTTCTTC. Translated, it gives CASSSGRTSGRGGNEQFF.